This T cell receptor beta chain was captured by sequencing in a study of blood T cell repertoires in COVID-19. Using immunoSEQ multiplex PCR, the repertoire was profiled, and TCRdb retains in-frame clones only, with some absent. The sample contains roughly 200,000 clones, approximately 86% of which appear only once. Trimming pared 2 bases from V and 0 bases from J, leaving 15 bases between. This CDR3 is 17 amino acids long. Germline CDR1 reads SGDLS; CDR2 reads YYNGEE. The rearrangement joins TRBV9 to TRBJ2-1, with D unclear. The TCR comes from a woman between 45 and 65 years old with COVID-19, enrolled during active disease. Material for sequencing was peripheral blood. The CDR3 DNA reads as TGTGCCAGCAGCGTCTACGGCAGAGGAAGCTCCTACAATGAGCAGTTCTTC. It yields the protein CASSVYGRGSSYNEQFF.